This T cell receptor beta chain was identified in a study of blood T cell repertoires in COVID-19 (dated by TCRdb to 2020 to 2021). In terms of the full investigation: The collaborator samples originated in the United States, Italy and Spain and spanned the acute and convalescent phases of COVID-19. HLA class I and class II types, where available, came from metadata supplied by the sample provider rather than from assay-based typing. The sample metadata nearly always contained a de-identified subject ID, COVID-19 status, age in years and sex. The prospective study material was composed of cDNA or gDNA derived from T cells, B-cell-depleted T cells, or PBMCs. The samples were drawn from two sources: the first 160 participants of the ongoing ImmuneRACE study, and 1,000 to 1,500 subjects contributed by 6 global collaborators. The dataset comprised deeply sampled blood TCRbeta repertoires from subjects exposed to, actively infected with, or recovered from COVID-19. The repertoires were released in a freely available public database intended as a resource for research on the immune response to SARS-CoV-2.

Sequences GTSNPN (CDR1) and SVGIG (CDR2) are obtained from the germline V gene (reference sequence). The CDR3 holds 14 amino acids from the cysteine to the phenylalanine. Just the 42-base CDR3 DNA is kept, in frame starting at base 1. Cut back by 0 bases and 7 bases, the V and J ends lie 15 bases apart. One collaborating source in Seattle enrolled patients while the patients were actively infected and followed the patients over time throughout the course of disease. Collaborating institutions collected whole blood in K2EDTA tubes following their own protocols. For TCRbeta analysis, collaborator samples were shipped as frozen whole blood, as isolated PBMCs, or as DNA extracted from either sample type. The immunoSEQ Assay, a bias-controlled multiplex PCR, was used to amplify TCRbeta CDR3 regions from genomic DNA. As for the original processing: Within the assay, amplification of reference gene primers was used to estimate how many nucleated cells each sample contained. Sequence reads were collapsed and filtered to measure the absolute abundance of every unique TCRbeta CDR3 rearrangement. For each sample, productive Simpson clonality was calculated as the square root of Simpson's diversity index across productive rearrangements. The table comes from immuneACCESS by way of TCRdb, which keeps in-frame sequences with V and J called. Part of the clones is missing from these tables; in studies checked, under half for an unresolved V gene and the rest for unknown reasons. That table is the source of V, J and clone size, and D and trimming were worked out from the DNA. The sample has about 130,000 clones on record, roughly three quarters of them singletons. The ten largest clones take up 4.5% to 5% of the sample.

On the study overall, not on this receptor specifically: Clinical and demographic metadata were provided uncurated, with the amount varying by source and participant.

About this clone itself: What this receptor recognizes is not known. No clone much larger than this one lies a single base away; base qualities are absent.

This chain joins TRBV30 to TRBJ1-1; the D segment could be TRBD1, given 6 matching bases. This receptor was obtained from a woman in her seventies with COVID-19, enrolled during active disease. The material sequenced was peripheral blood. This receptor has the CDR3 CAWSVQGGRVEAFF. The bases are TGTGCCTGGAGTGTACAGGGTGGGCGGGTTGAAGCTTTCTTT. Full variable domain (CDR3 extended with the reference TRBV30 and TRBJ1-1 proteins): SQTIHQWPATLVQPVGSPLSLECTVEGTSNPNLYWYRQAAGRGLQLLFYSVGIGQISSEVPQNLSASRPQDRQFILSSKKLLLSDSGFYLCAWSVQGGRVEAFFGQGTRLTVV.